The entry below describes one TCR beta chain. Its antigen is undetermined. Researchers built TCR beta cDNA using 5'RACE template switching with UMIs. TCRdb re-called the 5' RACE reads; every CDR3 protein appears as one record, without DNA. The sample table sets out a few hundred thousand distinct CDR3 sequences. The data are from a study of T cells expressing NK-cell markers. Whole-study context: Repertoires of TCR beta were obtained from T cells sorted as CD3+CD56+NKG2C+, CD3+CD56+NKG2C- and CD3+CD56-NKG2C+.

This CDR3 has 18 residues. From germline, CDR1 is SGHVS and CDR2 FQNEAQ. Whole-study results and caveats: The CD3+CD56-NKG2C+ fraction was also led by these clonotypes in four donors. Of CD8+ T cells, roughly 1.0-8% belonged to dominant NKG2C+ clonotypes in 5 or 6 donors.

The V gene is TRBV7-8, the J gene TRBJ2-6; TCRdb selects TRBD1, and the lack of DNA leaves this call unchecked. Input material: blood T cells: a sorted CD56 or NKG2C T cell subset, CD4+ or CD8+ T cells, or bulk PBMC T cells (not recorded which). This clonotype was obtained from a man aged 18 to 69 in good health. The CDR3 sequence: CASSPSGTPSSGANVLTF.